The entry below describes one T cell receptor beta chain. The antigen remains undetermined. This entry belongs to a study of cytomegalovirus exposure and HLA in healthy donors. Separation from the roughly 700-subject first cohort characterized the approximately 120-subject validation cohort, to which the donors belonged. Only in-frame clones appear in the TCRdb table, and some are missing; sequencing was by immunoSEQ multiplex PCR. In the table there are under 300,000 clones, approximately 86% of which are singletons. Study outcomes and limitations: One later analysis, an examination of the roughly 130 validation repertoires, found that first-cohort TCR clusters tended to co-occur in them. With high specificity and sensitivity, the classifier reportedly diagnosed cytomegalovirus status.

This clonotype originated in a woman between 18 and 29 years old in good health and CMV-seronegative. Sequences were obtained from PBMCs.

The CDR3 sequence: CASTTQTRGNTEAFF. The CDR3 DNA is TGTGCCAGTACCACTCAAACCAGGGGGAACACTGAAGCTTTCTTT. The chain has TRBV19 and TRBJ1-1; a weak D match, TRBD1 (6 bases). Per the germline V gene, CDR1 is LNHDA and CDR2 is SQIVND (reference sequence). V was cut by 7 bases and J by 1 base, with 16 bases left in between. This CDR3 contains 15 residues.